The rows below give T cell receptor beta chains drawn from one sample of a study of response to subunit inactivated influenza vaccine. TCRdb processed the RT-PCR reads anew with MiXCR; each CDR3 protein has one entry. There are about 530,000 distinct CDR3 sequences in the sample; 12% occur only once, and roughly a tenth lies in the top ten. This specimen consisted of PBMCs from blood, obtained on the day of vaccination. Receptors were obtained from a man aged 50 or older who received an inactivated influenza vaccine. Both conserved end residues are part of each CDR3. A D gene is named only where the DNA matches it firmly. Clone size is shown for a subset of rows, as once, few, many or a class of expanded clone.

size	V	length	J	D	DNA	CDR3
.	TRBV20-1	15	TRBJ2-1	TRBD2	TGCAGTGCCGAGACAGTCCTAGCGGCCTACAATGAGCAGTTCTTC	CSAETVLAAYNEQFF
.	TRBV7-9	14	TRBJ1-4	.	TGTGCCAGCAGCTTAGGGTCAGGGAATGAAAAACTGTTTTTT	CASSLGSGNEKLFF
.	TRBV4-3	13	TRBJ2-7	.	TGCGCCAGCAGTCCCATGGGTTCCTACGAGCAGTACTTC	CASSPMGSYEQYF
few	TRBV28	15	TRBJ1-5	TRBD1	TGTGCCAGCAGCACCGAGGGGGCGATGAATCAGCCCCAGCATTTT	CASSTEGAMNQPQHF
.	TRBV20-1	14	TRBJ2-1	.	TGCAGTGCGGTTCGGCCCTTCGGCCGGAATGAGCAGTTCTTC	CSAVRPFGRNEQFF
few	TRBV28	17	TRBJ2-3	TRBD2	TGTGCCAGCAGTTTGAGGACTAGCGGGGCCCCCACAGATACGCAGTATTTT	CASSLRTSGAPTDTQYF
.	TRBV4-2	14	TRBJ1-5	.	TGTGCCAGCAGCCAAGCCTACAGTGAACAGCCCCAGCATTTT	CASSQAYSEQPQHF
few	TRBV12-3/TRBV12-4	15	TRBJ2-5	TRBD2	TGTGCCAGCAGTTTAGGTTTGGCGGGGGAAGAGACCCAGTACTTC	CASSLGLAGEETQYF
.	TRBV6-1	14	TRBJ2-1	TRBD2	TGTGCCAGCAGCAGACTAGCGGGGCACAATGAGCAGTTCTTC	CASSRLAGHNEQFF
few	TRBV5-1	15	TRBJ2-1	TRBD2	TGCGCCAGTGTGACTAGCGGGGGCTCCTACAATGAGCAGTTCTTC	CASVTSGGSYNEQFF
few	TRBV4-3	15	TRBJ1-4	TRBD1	TGCGCCAGCAGCCAAAACAGGGGGCAGGGTGAAAAACTGTTTTTT	CASSQNRGQGEKLFF